This is a list of T cell receptor beta chains from one sample in a study of blood T cell repertoires in COVID-19. The assay was immunoSEQ multiplex PCR, and TCRdb's table has in-frame clones only and misses some. The repertoire holds 240,000 or so clones, roughly four fifths seen once, with 7.5% in the top ten. The sequenced sample consisted of peripheral blood. The receptors here all came from a woman of 80 years or more with COVID-19, enrolled during active disease. Each CDR3 is given with its conserved first and last residue. D genes are given only for firm matches. Rows give clone size only sometimes, using once, few, many, or a class for an expanded clone.

>13|TRBV2|NA|NA|TRBJ1-2
TGTGCCAGCAGAGCACAGGGTTTGGATGGCTACACCTTC
CASRAQGLDGYTF
>12|TRBV29-1|NA|NA|TRBJ2-1
TGCAGCGTTGTGGGGCAGCAATTTGAGCAGTTCTTC
CSVVGQQFEQFF
>14|TRBV11-1|TRBD2|NA|TRBJ2-1
TGTGCCAGCAGCTTAGGGCTAGCGGGGAATGAGCAGTTCTTC
CASSLGLAGNEQFF
>14|TRBV6-6|TRBD1|NA|TRBJ1-2
TGTGCCAGCAGTTACATACAGGGGGCGAACGGCTACACCTTC
CASSYIQGANGYTF
>14|TRBV18|NA|once|TRBJ2-1
TGTGCCAGCTCACCCGCCGGGAGTACGAATGAGCAGTTCTTC
CASSPAGSTNEQFF
>13|TRBV5-1|NA|once|TRBJ2-1
TGCGCCAGCAACCGGGGGGCCGCTAATGAGCAGTTCTTC
CASNRGAANEQFF
>13|TRBV19|NA|NA|TRBJ2-7
TGTGCCAGTAGTATTCAGGTTTTCTACGAGCAGTACTTC
CASSIQVFYEQYF
>11|TRBV6-5|NA|NA|TRBJ2-7
TGTGCCAGCAGTTCTTACTACGAGCAGTACTTC
CASSSYYEQYF
>15|TRBV9|TRBD2|few|TRBJ2-5
TGTGCCAGCAGCGCCCTAGCGGGGTGGGAAGAGACCCAGTACTTC
CASSALAGWEETQYF
>14|TRBV10-1|TRBD2|once|TRBJ2-1
TGCGCCAGCAGTGACCACCCTCTAGCGGCTGAGCAGTTCTTC
CASSDHPLAAEQFF
>12|TRBV30|NA|NA|TRBJ1-2
TGTGCCTGGAGTATCTACCTTTCGGGCTACACCTTC
CAWSIYLSGYTF
>16|TRBV4-1|NA|NA|TRBJ2-7
TGCGCCAGCAGCCAAGAGTGGGGAGCGAACATGTACGAGCAGTACTTC
CASSQEWGANMYEQYF
>14|TRBV19|TRBD1|few|TRBJ1-2
TGTGCCAGTAGCCGACAGGGTGGTGCGGATGGCTACACCTTC
CASSRQGGADGYTF
>14|TRBV6-5|TRBD1|NA|TRBJ1-1
TGTGCCAGCAGTTTGACAGGGGAAGTTTCTGAAGCTTTCTTT
CASSLTGEVSEAFF
>13|TRBV14|NA|NA|TRBJ2-1
TGTGCCAGCAGTTTCAGTACCTACAATGAGCAGTTCTTC
CASSFSTYNEQFF
>15|TRBV6-5|NA|NA|TRBJ1-1
TGTGCCAGCACCCCACGGCAGGGGCCGAACACTGAAGCTTTCTTT
CASTPRQGPNTEAFF
>16|TRBV5-1|NA|once|TRBJ1-6
TGCGCCAGCAGCTTGGAACCGAGCTCCTATAATTCACCCCTCCACTTT
CASSLEPSSYNSPLHF
>14|TRBV13|TRBD1|few|TRBJ1-4
TGTGCCAGCAGCCCGCGGACAGGGCCTGAAAAACTGTTTTTT
CASSPRTGPEKLFF
>13|TRBV7-2|NA|NA|TRBJ1-2
TGTGCCAGCAGCTTATCAGTTAACTATGGCTACACCTTC
CASSLSVNYGYTF
>15|TRBV10-1|NA|once|TRBJ2-1
TGCGCCAGCAGTGCTGCAGGGGGGCCCTACAATGAGCAGTTCTTC
CASSAAGGPYNEQFF
>14|TRBV18|NA|NA|TRBJ2-7
TGTGCCAGCTCACCCTCGGCAGGGGCCTACGAGCAGTACTTC
CASSPSAGAYEQYF
>15|TRBV6-5|TRBD1|once|TRBJ1-5
TGTGCCAGCGTATATCTAAGGGGGCTCAATCAGCCCCAGCATTTT
CASVYLRGLNQPQHF
>13|TRBV5-1|NA|few|TRBJ1-1
TGCGCCAGCAGTTACCGTACGGGGACTGAAGCTTTCTTT
CASSYRTGTEAFF
>12|TRBV28|NA|NA|TRBJ1-2
TGTGCCAGCACGGGCAGGGGCCAAGGCTACACCTTC
CASTGRGQGYTF
>16|TRBV24-1|TRBD1|NA|TRBJ2-5
TGTGCCACCAGTGATTTGGGGACAGGGGGATTCGAGACCCAGTACTTC
CATSDLGTGGFETQYF
>15|TRBV7-9|TRBD2|NA|TRBJ2-1
TGTGCCAGCAGCAATCTAGCGGGGGGCAGCTATGAGCAGTTCTTC
CASSNLAGGSYEQFF
>13|TRBV3-1/TRBV3-2|TRBD2|few|TRBJ2-1
TGTGCCAGCAGCCGCGGGAGCGGGAATGAGCAGTTCTTC
CASSRGSGNEQFF
>15|TRBV11-2|TRBD1|NA|TRBJ2-3
TGTGCCAGCAGCTTGAGAGGGGGCGGTACAGATACGCAGTATTTT
CASSLRGGGTDTQYF
>13|TRBV25-1|TRBD2|NA|TRBJ2-1
TGTGCCAGCAGTCCTCCCCTAGCGGCGGAGCAGTTCTTC
CASSPPLAAEQFF
>14|TRBV7-9|NA|NA|TRBJ2-1
TGTGCCAGCAGCTTAGCGCAGGTTGACAATGAGCAGTTCTTC
CASSLAQVDNEQFF
>14|TRBV28|NA|NA|TRBJ2-2
TGTGCCAGCGATACTCAGGCGGGGACCGGGGAGCTGTTTTTT
CASDTQAGTGELFF
>17|TRBV25-1|TRBD1|NA|TRBJ1-2
TGTGCCAGCAGTGAATCCGGGACAGGCGCCCTGAGTGGAGGCTACACCTTC
CASSESGTGALSGGYTF
>13|TRBV27|NA|NA|TRBJ2-3
TGTGCCAGCAGTCCCCAGATTGCAGATACGCAGTATTTT
CASSPQIADTQYF
>17|TRBV18|TRBD2|NA|TRBJ2-7
TGTGCCAGCTCACCACTTCGAACCAGCGGGAGCTCCTACGAGCAGTACTTC
CASSPLRTSGSSYEQYF
>15|TRBV10-3|NA|NA|TRBJ1-2
TGTGCCATCAGGTGGCTTGGGACACACACGGGAGGCTACACCTTC
CAIRWLGTHTGGYTF
>15|TRBV6-2/TRBV6-3|TRBD2|NA|TRBJ2-5
TGTGCCAGCAGTTACGGAGCGGGGGATGTAGAGACCCAGTACTTC
CASSYGAGDVETQYF